This T cell receptor beta chain was obtained from a study of cytomegalovirus exposure and HLA in healthy donors. PCR involved 60 Vbeta and 13 Jbeta primers. TCRdb's copy holds only in-frame clones and misses some; the assay was immunoSEQ multiplex PCR. Of approximately 140,000 clones listed, more than 75% are singletons. This CDR3 spans 13 amino acids. Germline loops: CDR1 SGHDT, CDR2 YYEEEE. V was shortened by 3 bases and J by 3 bases, with 8 bases between the two germline ends. Sample: PBMCs. V usage is TRBV5-6 and J usage is TRBJ2-3; a possible D gene is TRBD2 (5 bases). The sequence derives from a man between 18 and 29 years old in good health and CMV-seronegative. The CDR3 region is CASSSDYTDTQYF. CDR3 nucleotides: TGTGCCAGCAGCTCCGACTATACAGATACGCAGTATTTT.